One and the same sample provided the 15 T cell receptor beta chains below, sequenced in a study of T cell clonotyping in hematopoietic cell transplantation. Time point: recipient sample about 28 days before transplant, after cytoreduction. Generated by immunoSEQ multiplex PCR, the TCRdb table keeps only in-frame clones and is missing some. The repertoire includes 25,000 to 35,000 clones, less than 75% of them detected once, and about 6% sits in the top ten. Specimen: peripheral blood mononuclear cells, collected before stem cell transplant. All receptors come from a man aged 45 to 65 with myelodysplastic syndrome. Some clones in this sample may be carry-over from other donors' samples.

The chain recombines TRBV30 with TRBJ2-1; 9 bases align to TRBD2. Germline CDR1 GTSNPN, CDR2 SVGIG (reference sequence). With 4 bases clipped from V and 2 bases from J, the junction kept 9 bases outside the gene matches. CDR3 length: 16 amino acids. The CDR3 region is CAWKLPTSGTYNEQFF. CDR3 nucleotide sequence: TGTGCCTGGAAATTGCCGACTAGCGGAACCTACAATGAGCAGTTCTTC.

V and J are TRBV15 and TRBJ2-7, with D possibly being TRBD1 or TRBD2 (5 bases each). Trimming cost V 1 base and J 3 bases, with 10 bases left between them. The CDR3 sequence is 14 residues long. Germline V CDR1 and CDR2: LNHNV, YYDKDF (reference sequence). The DNA for the CDR3 is TGTGCCACCAGCAGAGCGGGGCCTGGCTACGAGCAGTACTTC. Protein sequence: CATSRAGPGYEQYF.

The chain is built from TRBV9 and TRBJ2-7, with 10 positions matching TRBD1. Germline V gene lookup returns CDR1 SGDLS and CDR2 YYNGEE. This CDR3 is built from 16 residues. The V segment lost 0 bases and the J segment 3 bases; nucleotides outside the gene matches: 6. The CDR3 nucleotides are TGTGCCAGCAGCGTAGAAGACTGGACAGGGGGCTACGAGCAGTACTTC. Encoded protein: CASSVEDWTGGYEQYF.

V gene TRBV7-2 combines with J gene TRBJ2-7; perhaps D is TRBD1 or TRBD2 (5 bases each). Trimming shortened V by 2 bases and J by 5 bases, and 19 bases separated the two germline ends. The length of the CDR3 is 16 residues. Looked up from germline, CDR1 is SGHTA and CDR2 is FQGNSA. The CDR3 bases are TGTGCCAGCAGCTTATGGGGCGGACTGCTAGGGGACGAGCAGTACTTC. Translation gives CASSLWGGLLGDEQYF.

V usage is TRBV7-6 and J usage is TRBJ2-1; 9 bases fit TRBD2. This CDR3 contains 16 residues. The V gene end was trimmed by 1 base and the J gene end by 5 bases; junction bases not matched to a gene: 6. Germline CDR1 reads SGHVS; CDR2 reads FNYEAQ. The CDR3 region is CASSLVASGANNEQFF. CDR3 coding DNA: TGTGCCAGCAGCTTAGTCGCTAGCGGGGCAAACAATGAGCAGTTCTTC.

This chain connects TRBV25-1 to TRBJ2-1; no firm D call. V was shortened by 2 bases and J by 8 bases, with 7 bases between the two germline ends. This CDR3 is built from 12 residues. Germline CDR1 reads MGHDK; CDR2 reads SYGVNS. The CDR3 bases are TGTGCCAGCAGTGAAAATAGTTATGAGCAGTTCTTC. Protein sequence: CASSENSYEQFF.

About this clone: One end of the junction does not line up with germline, which may come from a read error. The chain couples TRBV30 to TRBJ1-2; D call uncertain. The germline V gene has CDR1 GTSNPN and CDR2 SVGIG (reference sequence). This CDR3 comprises 12 residues. CDR3 nucleotides: TGCGCCTGGAGTTACGGGCTACGGGGCTACACCTTC. It is translated as CAWSYGLRGYTF. Based on the CDR3 plus reference TRBV30 and TRBJ1-2, the full variable domain is SQTIHQWPATLVQPVGSPLSLECTVEGTSNPNLYWYRQAAGRGLQLLFYSVGIGQISSEVPQNLSASRPQDRQFILSSKKLLLSDSGFYLCAWSYGLRGYTFGSGTRLTVV.

The chain couples TRBV5-4 to TRBJ2-1, with D hard to call. The CDR3 covers 14 residues. The ends were cut back, 2 bases at V and 10 bases at J, with 16 bases in the middle. Germline values: CDR1 SGHNT, CDR2 YYREEE (reference sequence). In DNA form, the CDR3 reads TGTGCCAGCAGCTTACGGCAAGCCTTTGGGGAGCAGTTCTTC. Translation: CASSLRQAFGEQFF.

The V call is TRBV25-1, the J call TRBJ1-4; possibly TRBD1 for D (6 bases). The CDR3 spans 13 residues. V lost 8 bases to trimming and J lost 7 bases, with 14 bases between them. Germline loops: CDR1 MGHDK, CDR2 SYGVNS. The CDR3 here is CASGNRVGEKLFF. In DNA form, the CDR3 reads TGTGCCAGCGGGAACAGGGTCGGTGAAAAACTGTTTTTT.

The sample holds a few counts of this clone. The chain links TRBV7-2 to TRBJ2-7; 8 bases align to TRBD1. The CDR3 covers 14 residues. Trimming removed 3 bases from V and 1 base from J; junction bases left unmatched: 2. In germline, CDR1 is SGHTA, CDR2 FQGNSA. CDR3 bases: TGTGCCAGCAGCTTCTGGACAGGGTCCTACGAGCAGTACTTC. Translating gives CASSFWTGSYEQYF.

The chain recombines TRBV10-3 with TRBJ2-1; D possibly matches TRBD1 or TRBD2 (5 bases each). The CDR3 covers 12 residues. V dropped 8 bases and J dropped 12 bases, with 17 bases sitting between them. The germline V gene has CDR1 ENHRY and CDR2 SYGVKD. The CDR3 region has the DNA TGTGCCATCGGGACGGCGGTTGGGGGGCAGTTCTTC. Amino acid sequence: CAIGTAVGGQFF.

The J gene is TRBJ1-5, the V gene TRBV30; 12 nucleotides line up with TRBD1. J gave up 7 bases and V 2 bases, and 15 bases lay outside the gene matches. The germline CDR1 and CDR2 sequences are GTSNPN and SVGIG (reference sequence). This CDR3 spans 18 amino acids. CDR3 sequence reads: CAWSTPYRDRGQEQPQHF. The CDR3 DNA sequence: TGTGCCTGGAGTACTCCCTACCGGGACAGGGGGCAAGAGCAGCCCCAGCATTTT.

V is TRBV30 and J is TRBJ1-1, with no clear D. V was trimmed by 0 bases and J by 3 bases, leaving 5 bases between them. The CDR3 loop spans 12 amino acids. Germline CDR1 and CDR2: GTSNPN and SVGIG (reference sequence). The CDR3 here is CAWSVLDTEAFF. DNA for the CDR3: TGTGCCTGGAGTGTACTTGACACTGAAGCTTTCTTT.

Only a few counts were recorded for this clone. The J gene is TRBJ2-7, the V gene TRBV10-3, with D hard to call. Germline values: CDR1 ENHRY, CDR2 SYGVKD. The CDR3 extends over 14 amino acids. V lost 0 bases and J 4 bases, leaving 10 bases between the germline ends. The CDR3 DNA reads TGTGCCATCAGTGAGTCGAGTGGAGCGTACGAGCAGTACTTC. It encodes CAISESSGAYEQYF.

This clone showed up just a few times. The rearrangement links TRBV5-1 to TRBJ1-1; 8 bases line up with TRBD1. V lost 3 bases, J lost 4 bases, and 2 bases stayed unmatched. There are 13 residues in the CDR3. The germline gives CDR1 SGHRS, CDR2 YFSETQ. The CDR3: CASSSGQGTEAFF. CDR3 DNA: TGCGCCAGCAGCTCAGGACAGGGCACTGAAGCTTTCTTT. Drawing the rest from reference TRBV5-1 and TRBJ1-1, the complete variable domain is KAGVTQTPRYLIKTRGQQVTLSCSPISGHRSVSWYQQTPGQGLQFLFEYFSETQRNKGNFPGRFSGRQFSNSRSEMNVSTLELGDSALYLCASSSGQGTEAFFGQGTRLTVV.